This T cell receptor (beta chain) was captured by sequencing in a study of blood T cell repertoires in COVID-19. The assay was immunoSEQ multiplex PCR, and TCRdb's table has in-frame clones only and misses some. This repertoire shows about 190,000 clones, about 81% found once; its top ten account for roughly 12%. V shed 1 base and J shed 4 bases, with 11 bases lying between them. In germline, CDR1 is SGHAT, CDR2 FQDESV (reference sequence). This CDR3 is 14 amino acids long. Seattle cases were enrolled at active infection and followed longitudinally. Material: peripheral blood. This clonotype originated in a woman older than 75 with COVID-19, enrolled during active disease. This rearrangement joins TRBV11-1 to TRBJ2-7; D gene uncertain. CDR3 protein: CASSLVGQPYEQYF. CDR3 in DNA: TGTGCCAGCAGCTTAGTTGGGCAACCTTACGAGCAGTACTTC.